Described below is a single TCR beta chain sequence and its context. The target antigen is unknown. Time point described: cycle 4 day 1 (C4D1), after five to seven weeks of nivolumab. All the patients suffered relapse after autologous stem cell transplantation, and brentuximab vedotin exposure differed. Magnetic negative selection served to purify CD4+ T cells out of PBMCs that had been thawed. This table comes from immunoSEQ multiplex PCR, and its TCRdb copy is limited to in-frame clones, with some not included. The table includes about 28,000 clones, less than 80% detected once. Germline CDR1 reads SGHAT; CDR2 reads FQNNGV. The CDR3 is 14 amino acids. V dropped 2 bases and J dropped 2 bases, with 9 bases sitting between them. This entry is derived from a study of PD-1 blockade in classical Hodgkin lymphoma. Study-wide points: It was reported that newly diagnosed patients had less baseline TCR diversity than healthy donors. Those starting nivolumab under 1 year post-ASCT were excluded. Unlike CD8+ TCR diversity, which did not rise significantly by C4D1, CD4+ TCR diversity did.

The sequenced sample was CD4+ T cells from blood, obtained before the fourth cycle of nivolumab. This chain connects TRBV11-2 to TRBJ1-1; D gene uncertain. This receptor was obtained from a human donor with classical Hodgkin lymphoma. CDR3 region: CASSLYTPNTEAFF. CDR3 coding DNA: TGTGCCAGCAGCTTATACACCCCAAACACTGAAGCTTTCTTT. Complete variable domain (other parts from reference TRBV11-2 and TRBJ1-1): EAGVAQSPRYKIIEKRQSVAFWCNPISGHATLYWYQQILGQGPKLLIQFQNNGVVDDSQLPKDRFSAERLKGVDSTLKIQPAKLEDSAVYLCASSLYTPNTEAFFGQGTRLTVV.